These 11 T cell receptor beta chains originate from one sample sequenced in a study of cytomegalovirus exposure and HLA in healthy donors. Data came from immunoSEQ multiplex PCR; TCRdb stores just in-frame clones and leaves some out. The data contain approximately 120,000 clones, about 93% of them singletons. The sample consisted of PBMCs. The receptors derive from a woman younger than 30 in good health and CMV-seronegative.

J is TRBJ2-1 and V is TRBV20-1, with D possibly being TRBD2 (6 bases). CDR1 and CDR2 (germline): DFQATT, SNEGSKA (reference sequence). There are 11 residues in the CDR3. The ends were cut back, 6 bases at V and 9 bases at J, with 12 bases in the middle. The CDR3 sequence is CSAPTRSEQFF. The CDR3 DNA reads as TGCAGTGCCCCGACTAGGTCTGAGCAGTTCTTC.

The V gene is TRBV12-5, the J gene TRBJ1-6; 9 bases map to TRBD1. Unmatched junction bases numbered 2, after V lost 2 bases and J lost 9 bases. The CDR3 extends over 14 amino acids. CDR1 is LGHNT, CDR2 FRNRAP, per germline. In DNA form, the CDR3 reads TGTGCTAGTGGTTTGACAGGGGGCGGTTCACCCCTCCACTTT. Its translation is CASGLTGGGSPLHF. Supplemented by reference TRBV12-5 and TRBJ1-6, the full variable domain reads DARVTQTPRHKVTEMGQEVTMRCQPILGHNTVFWYRQTMMQGLELLAYFRNRAPLDDSGMPKDRFSAEMPDATLATLKIQPSEPRDSAVYFCASGLTGGGSPLHFGNGTRLTVT.

This chain links TRBV6-6 with TRBJ1-4; 7 bases are shared with TRBD1. CDR1 is MNHNY and CDR2 is SVGAGI in the germline V gene (reference sequence). V trimming: 0 bases; J trimming: 6 bases; junction bases outside the gene matches: 4. The CDR3 runs 15 residues. Here the CDR3 DNA reads TGTGCCAGCAGTTACTCGACCAGGGGGGATGAAAAACTGTTTTTT. It translates to CASSYSTRGDEKLFF.

The genes are TRBV5-6 and TRBJ1-6; the D gene is possibly TRBD1 (6 bases). The germline V and J ends were trimmed by 5 bases and 0 bases, with 12 bases remaining between them. This CDR3 comprises 16 residues. Germline CDR1 and CDR2: SGHDT and YYEEEE. The DNA for the CDR3 is TGTGCCAGCAGTCTCGAGGGGGTCTCCTATAATTCACCCCTCCACTTT. This sequence encodes CASSLEGVSYNSPLHF.

The chain combines TRBV5-1 with TRBJ2-2, with D perhaps matching TRBD1 (5 bases). Germline assignment: CDR1 SGHRS and CDR2 YFSETQ. There are 16 residues in the CDR3. The V gene lost 0 bases and the J gene lost 4 bases, with 13 bases spanning the gap. DNA for the CDR3: TGCGCCAGCAGCTTGGTTGGGGCAGGCGTCACCGGGGAGCTGTTTTTT. Translating gives CASSLVGAGVTGELFF.

This CDR3 reads CASSGTSGGYEQYF. CDR3 nucleotides: TGTGCCAGCAGCGGTACTAGCGGGGGGTACGAGCAGTACTTC. The V and J genes are TRBV6-6 and TRBJ2-7; 12 bases are a match to TRBD2. V lost 6 bases to trimming and J lost 4 bases; unmatched junction nucleotides: 4. Germline V gene lookup returns CDR1 MNHNY and CDR2 SVGAGI (reference sequence). The length of the CDR3 is 14 residues.

This sequence joins TRBV15 and TRBJ2-5; the D is unclear. CDR1 is LNHNV, CDR2 YYDKDF, per germline (reference sequence). CDR3 length equals 13 residues. Trimming left V 5 bases short and J 5 bases short, with 12 bases between. CDR3 protein: CATSGLFRETQYF. DNA of the CDR3: TGTGCCACCAGCGGTTTGTTCCGGGAGACCCAGTACTTC.

The CDR3 region has the DNA TGTGCCAGCTCACCACCGGTATCCGGGACATCGTATCGCGAGCAGTACTTC. Translating it yields CASSPPVSGTSYREQYF. The chain joins TRBV18 to TRBJ2-7, with D maybe TRBD1 (6 bases). This CDR3 comprises 17 residues. Per germline, CDR1 KGHSH and CDR2 LQKENI. V was pared by 0 bases and J by 6 bases, with 21 bases between.

This clone was recorded once. The rearrangement links TRBV15 to TRBJ1-2; 7 nucleotides agree with TRBD1. J lost 6 bases, V lost 0 bases, and 4 bases had no gene match. The CDR3 sequence is 14 residues long. Germline assignment: CDR1 LNHNV and CDR2 YYDKDF (reference sequence). For the CDR3, the DNA is TGTGCCACCAGCAGAGACCCCACAGGGGATGGCTACACCTTC. Translated, it gives CATSRDPTGDGYTF.

The chain links TRBV27 to TRBJ1-2; 9 bases agree with TRBD1. Germline loops: CDR1 MNHEY, CDR2 SMNVEV (reference sequence). There are 14 residues in the CDR3. Trimming took 3 bases from V and 8 from J; bases not matched to a gene: 7. This CDR3 reads CASSLGTGFGGYTF. Written as DNA, the CDR3 is TGTGCCAGCAGTTTGGGGACAGGGTTTGGGGGCTACACCTTC.

V gene TRBV6-1 combines with J gene TRBJ1-2, with 9 positions matching TRBD1. Looked up from germline, CDR1 is MNHNS and CDR2 is SASEGT. V lost 2 bases to trimming and J lost 6 bases; unmatched junction nucleotides: 13. This CDR3 has 17 amino acids. The CDR3 here is CASSENPYRGRGDGYTF. CDR3 DNA: TGTGCCAGCAGTGAAAATCCCTACAGGGGGCGCGGGGATGGCTACACCTTC.